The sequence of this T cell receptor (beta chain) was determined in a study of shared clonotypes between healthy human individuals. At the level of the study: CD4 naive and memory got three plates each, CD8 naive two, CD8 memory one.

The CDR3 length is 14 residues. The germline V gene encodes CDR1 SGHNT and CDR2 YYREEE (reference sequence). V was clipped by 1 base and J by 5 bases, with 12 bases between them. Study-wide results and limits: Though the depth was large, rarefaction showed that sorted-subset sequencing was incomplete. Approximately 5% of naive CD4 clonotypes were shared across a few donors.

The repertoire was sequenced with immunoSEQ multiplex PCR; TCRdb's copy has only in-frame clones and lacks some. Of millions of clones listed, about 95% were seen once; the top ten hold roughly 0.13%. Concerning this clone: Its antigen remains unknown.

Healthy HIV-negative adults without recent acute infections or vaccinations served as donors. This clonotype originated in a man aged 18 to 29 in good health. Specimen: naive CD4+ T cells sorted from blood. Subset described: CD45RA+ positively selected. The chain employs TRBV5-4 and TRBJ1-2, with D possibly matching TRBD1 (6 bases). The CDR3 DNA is TGTGCCAGCAGCTTGTTGGGGGCGAAATATGGCTACACCTTC. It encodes CASSLLGAKYGYTF.